This TCR beta chain comes out of a study of blood T cell repertoires in COVID-19. Germline V CDR1 and CDR2: LGHDT, YNNKEL (reference sequence). The CDR3 consists of 12 residues. Trimming took 7 bases from V and 3 from J, leaving 9 bases between them. TCRdb's copy holds only in-frame clones and misses some; the assay was immunoSEQ multiplex PCR. The sample holds fewer than 400,000 clones; about nine tenths are singletons and the top ten take 1.7%. Participants' reported clinical history set cohort assignment. Sequencing was carried out using PBMCs or T cells enriched from blood (not recorded which). This sequence was found in a woman in her thirties who had recovered from COVID-19. The V gene is TRBV3-1 (or the pseudogene TRBV3-2), the J gene TRBJ1-1; maybe TRBD1 (6 bases). CDR3: CASMGADTEAFF. CDR3 nucleotides: TGTGCCAGCATGGGGGCGGACACTGAAGCTTTCTTT.